These 29 T cell receptor beta chains originate from one sample sequenced in a study of beta chain features in type 1 diabetes (dated by TCRdb to the late 2010s). No cognate antigen is known for these TCRs. The library was built by means of the immunoSEQ multiplex PCR assay. All of the isolated RNA was reverse transcribed with the High Capacity cDNA Reverse Transcription Kit, so expressed TCRB transcripts were sequenced. TCRdb provides this immuneACCESS table in a form limited to in-frame rearrangements. Some clones are lacking; in checked studies, under half of them reflect an unresolved V gene, and why the rest are absent is not known. This sample holds 60,000 to 75,000 clones; around 49% were observed only once. 0.55% to 0.8% of the sample goes to the ten largest clones. Paper-wide results and their limitations: A moderate but significant shortening of TCRB CDR3 length was observed in type 1 diabetes patients in all four CD4+ subsets.

Sequencing used central memory CD4+ T cells from blood. These receptors all stem from a man younger than 40 with type 1 diabetes.

The genes are TRBV28 and TRBJ2-1; D perhaps matches TRBD1 (5 bases). The CDR3 contains 13 residues. V shed 5 bases and J shed 3 bases, with 8 bases lying between them. Germline values: CDR1 MDHEN, CDR2 SYDVKM. As DNA, the CDR3 is TGTGCCAGCAGTGGACATAACTACAATGAGCAGTTCTTC. It specifies CASSGHNYNEQFF.

This clone was seen a few times. The chain uses TRBV7-9 and TRBJ1-2, with D possibly being TRBD1 (5 bases). Germline CDR1 and CDR2: SEHNR and FQNEAQ (reference sequence). The CDR3 contains 11 residues. The V and J ends lost 5 bases and 8 bases respectively, with 9 bases between them. This CDR3 is CASSPGEGYTF. CDR3 sequence (DNA): TGTGCCAGCAGCCCGGGGGAAGGCTACACCTTC.

The rearrangement uses TRBV7-2 and TRBJ2-5; possibly TRBD1 for D (8 bases). Germline V gives CDR1 SGHTA, CDR2 FQGNSA. The CDR3 is 13 amino acids. V was trimmed by 5 bases and J by 4 bases, leaving 11 bases between them. The CDR3 region has the DNA TGTGCCAGCAGCACAGGGGGGGGAGAGACCCAGTACTTC. Protein sequence: CASSTGGGETQYF.

The chain uses TRBV9 and TRBJ2-1; 9 bases are shared with TRBD2. Germline CDR1 reads SGDLS; CDR2 reads YYNGEE. Trimming at V came to 2 bases and at J to 3 bases, leaving 6 bases not matched to a gene. The CDR3 contains 16 residues. The CDR3 spells CASSVSSGNVYNEQFF. Here the CDR3 DNA reads TGTGCCAGCAGCGTGTCTAGCGGGAACGTCTACAATGAGCAGTTCTTC.

The gene calls are TRBV2 and TRBJ1-4, with 7 bases that match TRBD1. Germline assignment: CDR1 SNHLY and CDR2 FYNNEI. The junction had 6 bases not matched to a gene; V was cut back by 4 bases and J by 4 bases. CDR3 length: 15 amino acids. The CDR3 reads CASSAGQRNNEKLFF. The CDR3 region has the DNA TGTGCCAGCAGTGCGGGACAGAGGAATAATGAAAAACTGTTTTTT.

This clone appeared a few times. The rearrangement links TRBV10-3 to TRBJ2-3; 8 bases agree with TRBD1. V lost 6 bases, J lost 1 base, and 3 bases stayed unmatched. CDR1 and CDR2 from the germline V gene are ENHRY and SYGVKD. The CDR3 contains 14 residues. CDR3 sequence reads: CAISADRGTDTQYF. The CDR3 DNA is TGTGCCATCAGCGCGGACAGGGGCACAGATACGCAGTATTTT.

This clone was observed a handful of times. V gene TRBV5-6 combines with J gene TRBJ2-7; TRBD1 matches 8 bases. This CDR3 has 14 residues. In germline, CDR1 is SGHDT, CDR2 YYEEEE. The trim removed 4 bases at V and 5 bases at J, leaving 8 bases unmatched. The CDR3 loop is CASSGRTGSHEQYF. In nucleotides, the CDR3 is TGTGCCAGCAGCGGCCGGACAGGGAGCCACGAGCAGTACTTC.

The chain links TRBV5-1 to TRBJ2-3, with TRBD2 identical over 10 bases. Germline V CDR1 and CDR2: SGHRS, YFSETQ. This CDR3 is 15 amino acids long. With 4 bases clipped from V and 5 bases from J, the junction kept 7 bases outside the gene matches. The CDR3 loop reads CASSPGLASVDTQYF. DNA of the CDR3: TGCGCCAGCAGCCCGGGACTAGCGAGTGTAGATACGCAGTATTTT.

The rearrangement uses TRBV7-2 and TRBJ2-2; 7 positions agree with TRBD2. This CDR3 comprises 16 residues. V was pared by 5 bases and J by 2 bases, with 8 bases of the junction left unmatched. Germline loops: CDR1 SGHTA, CDR2 FQGNSA. The CDR3 nucleotides are TGTGCCAGCAGCCGCACAGCGGGGTACAACACCGGGGAGCTGTTTTTT. Translated, it gives CASSRTAGYNTGELFF.

Only one count was recorded for this clone. The chain recombines TRBV6-5 with TRBJ1-2, with D possibly TRBD1 on 5 matching bases. Looked up from germline, CDR1 is MNHEY and CDR2 is SVGAGI. The length of the CDR3 is 15 residues. Trimming removed 2 bases from V and 0 bases from J, with 10 bases in between. The CDR3 spells CASSYGHKANYGYTF. CDR3 nucleotide sequence: TGTGCCAGCAGTTACGGACATAAAGCTAACTATGGCTACACCTTC.

This chain joins TRBV29-1 and TRBJ2-7; 9 bases line up with TRBD1. Germline V gene sequence: CDR1 SQVTM, CDR2 ANQGSEA. The length of the CDR3 is 12 residues. V lost 4 bases, J lost 6 bases, and 4 bases stayed unmatched. CDR3 region: CSVGQGVSEQYF. The CDR3 bases are TGCAGCGTTGGACAGGGGGTGAGCGAGCAGTACTTC.

The V gene is TRBV7-9, the J gene TRBJ1-4; no firm D call. Germline V CDR1 and CDR2: SEHNR, FQNEAQ (reference sequence). The V and J ends lost 6 bases and 7 bases respectively, with 15 bases between them. The length of the CDR3 is 14 residues. CDR3 in amino acids: CASSPPSGREKLFF. The CDR3 DNA reads TGTGCCAGCAGTCCTCCGAGTGGGCGTGAAAAACTGTTTTTT. The variable domain in full, completed from reference TRBV7-9 and TRBJ1-4, reads DTGVSQNPRHKITKRGQNVTFRCDPISEHNRLYWYRQTLGQGPEFLTYFQNEAQLEKSRLLSDRFSAERPKGSFSTLEIQRTEQGDSAMYLCASSPPSGREKLFFGSGTQLSVL.

The rearrangement joins TRBV19 to TRBJ1-5, with D maybe TRBD1 (6 bases). Trimming cost V 9 bases and J 7 bases, with 19 bases left between them. The CDR3 covers 14 residues. The germline V gene encodes CDR1 LNHDA and CDR2 SQIVND (reference sequence). Written as DNA, the CDR3 is TGTGCCAGCAGGGGCGCCGGAGGTTTCCAGCCCCAGCATTTT. Translated, it gives CASRGAGGFQPQHF.

The V gene is TRBV19, the J gene TRBJ1-2, with D tentatively TRBD1 (5 bases). Germline V CDR1 and CDR2: LNHDA, SQIVND (reference sequence). Trimming removed 4 bases at V and 6 bases at J, with 6 bases between. The length of the CDR3 is 11 residues. CDR3 loop: CASSKTDGYTF. DNA of the CDR3: TGTGCCAGTAGTAAGACAGATGGCTACACCTTC.

The genes are TRBV10-3 and TRBJ2-2, with 12 bases lining up with TRBD1. J was trimmed by 4 bases and V by 6 bases; bases with no gene match: 3. This CDR3 comprises 15 residues. The germline V gene has CDR1 ENHRY and CDR2 SYGVKD. CDR3 region: CAIRGTGGSTGELFF. DNA for the CDR3: TGTGCCATCAGGGGGACAGGGGGCAGCACCGGGGAGCTGTTTTTT.

The CDR3 DNA is TGTGCCAGCTCCAGGACAGGGGGGATGAACACTGAAGCTTTCTTT. Translating gives CASSRTGGMNTEAFF. This chain links TRBV18 with TRBJ1-1, with TRBD1 matching over 10 bases. CDR3 length: 15 amino acids. With V trimmed by 6 bases and J by 0 bases, 4 bases remained unmatched. Germline CDR1 and CDR2: KGHSH and LQKENI. The variable domain in full, with the rest retrieved from reference TRBV18 and TRBJ1-1, is NAGVMQNPRHLVRRRGQEARLRCSPMKGHSHVYWYRQLPEEGLKFMVYLQKENIIDESGMPKERFSAEFPKEGPSILRIQQVVRGDSAAYFCASSRTGGMNTEAFFGQGTRLTVV.

The chain combines TRBV4-1 with TRBJ1-5; maybe TRBD1 (6 bases). CDR3 size: 15 residues. V was cut by 4 bases and J by 2 bases, with 12 bases left in between. Germline values: CDR1 MGHRA, CDR2 YSYEKL. This CDR3 reads CASSRLQGGNQPQHF. In DNA form, the CDR3 reads TGCGCCAGCAGCCGATTACAGGGCGGCAATCAGCCCCAGCATTTT.

The V call is TRBV14, the J call TRBJ1-6, with TRBD1 identical over 12 bases. Germline values: CDR1 SGHDN, CDR2 FVKESK. This CDR3 is 17 amino acids long. After removal of 1 base from V and 9 bases from J, the junction contained 7 bases not matched to a gene. CDR3 sequence: CASSQGRDRGPASPLHF. The DNA of the CDR3 is TGTGCCAGCAGCCAAGGCCGGGACAGGGGGCCGGCTTCACCCCTCCACTTT.

By proportion, this clone is medium-sized. The CDR3 DNA sequence: TGTGCCAGCAGCCACAGGGGGTCAGATGAAAAACTGTTTTTT. Amino acid sequence: CASSHRGSDEKLFF. The chain carries TRBV5-4 and TRBJ1-4; 8 bases fit TRBD1. After removal of 4 bases from V and 6 bases from J, the junction contained 5 bases not matched to a gene. Looked up from germline, CDR1 is SGHNT and CDR2 is YYREEE (reference sequence). CDR3 length: 14 amino acids.

This rearrangement joins TRBV6-1 to TRBJ2-7; D uncertain. CDR3 length: 15 amino acids. Deletions cut 2 bases from V and 2 bases from J, with 13 bases between. CDR1 and CDR2 from the germline V gene are MNHNS and SASEGT. CDR3 coding DNA: TGTGCCAGCAGTGAAAGTGGTAGTTACGCCTACGAGCAGTACTTC. Encoded protein: CASSESGSYAYEQYF.

This chain uses TRBV4-1 with TRBJ1-1, with D maybe TRBD1 (6 bases). This CDR3 has 17 residues. Trimming shortened V by 0 bases and J by 5 bases, and 19 bases separated the two germline ends. In germline, CDR1 is MGHRA, CDR2 YSYEKL. CDR3 protein: CASSQDGASGRGTEAFF. The CDR3 DNA reads as TGCGCCAGCAGCCAAGATGGGGCATCGGGAAGGGGGACTGAAGCTTTCTTT.

In its sample, this clone was seen a few times. This chain links TRBV30 with TRBJ2-3; no clear D. The CDR3 is 12 residues long. Trimming cost V 2 bases and J 7 bases, with 10 bases left between them. Germline CDR1 is GTSNPN and CDR2 is SVGIG (reference sequence). The CDR3 DNA is TGTGCCTGGAGTTCCAGACTGAATACGCAGTATTTT. This sequence encodes CAWSSRLNTQYF.

This clone occurred a few times. This chain joins TRBV19 and TRBJ1-5, with 10 bases identical to TRBD1. V was pared by 3 bases and J by 1 base, with 12 bases of the junction left unmatched. Germline assignment: CDR1 LNHDA and CDR2 SQIVND (reference sequence). This CDR3 contains 19 residues. Here the CDR3 DNA reads TGTGCCAGTAGTATGGGCCGGCGACAGGGGGCGACGAGCAATCAGCCCCAGCATTTT. Protein: CASSMGRRQGATSNQPQHF.

This sequence joins TRBV5-6 and TRBJ1-5, with 9 bases aligning to TRBD1. The CDR3 is 14 amino acids. Germline CDR1 SGHDT, CDR2 YYEEEE. The V and J ends lost 5 bases and 5 bases, in that order; junction bases with no gene match: 5. For the CDR3, the DNA is TGTGCCAGCAGGAGGACAGGGGACGATCAGCCCCAGCATTTT. Protein product: CASRRTGDDQPQHF.

The chain is built from TRBV19 and TRBJ2-1; 9 nucleotides agree with TRBD2. The V gene end was trimmed by 5 bases and the J gene end by 13 bases; junction bases not matched to a gene: 18. Germline V gene lookup returns CDR1 LNHDA and CDR2 SQIVND (reference sequence). This CDR3 comprises 16 residues. DNA for the CDR3: TGTGCCAGTAGTCAGGCGGGAGGGTTAAATCCCTTTGCACAGTTCTTC. As protein: CASSQAGGLNPFAQFF.

The chain combines TRBV9 with TRBJ2-3; a weak D match, TRBD1 (6 bases). The CDR3 is made up of 14 amino acids. V was trimmed by 0 bases and J by 6 bases, leaving 11 bases between them. CDR1 is SGDLS, CDR2 YYNGEE, per germline. CDR3 sequence (DNA): TGTGCCAGCAGCGTAGCCAGGGGTGGGGATACGCAGTATTTT. It codes for CASSVARGGDTQYF.

In its sample, this clone was seen a few times. The V call is TRBV5-4, the J call TRBJ2-5; 8 bases map to TRBD2. CDR1 SGHNT and CDR2 YYREEE come from the germline V gene (reference sequence). This CDR3 is 16 amino acids long. J gave up 7 bases and V 2 bases, and 13 bases lay outside the gene matches. The CDR3: CASSFGRGDAKGTQYF. CDR3 in DNA: TGTGCCAGCAGCTTTGGGCGGGGGGACGCCAAAGGGACCCAGTACTTC.

This clone appeared a few times. The chain couples TRBV6-6 to TRBJ1-4; D unclear. CDR1 and CDR2 from the germline V gene are MNHNY and SVGAGI (reference sequence). This CDR3 has 15 amino acids. Trimming removed 10 bases at V and 8 bases at J, with 23 bases between. The CDR3 region is CATANVAWNREKLFF. CDR3 DNA: TGTGCCACCGCGAATGTAGCGTGGAATCGGGAAAAACTGTTTTTT.

The rearrangement uses TRBV11-2 and TRBJ1-2, with TRBD1 identical over 9 bases. V shed 6 bases, J shed 1 base, and the junction held 6 bases outside the gene matches. Per the germline V gene, CDR1 is SGHAT and CDR2 is FQNNGV. CDR3 size: 15 residues. In nucleotides, the CDR3 is TGTGCCAGCAGTCAGACAGGGGGACTTAACTATGGCTACACCTTC. Residues: CASSQTGGLNYGYTF.